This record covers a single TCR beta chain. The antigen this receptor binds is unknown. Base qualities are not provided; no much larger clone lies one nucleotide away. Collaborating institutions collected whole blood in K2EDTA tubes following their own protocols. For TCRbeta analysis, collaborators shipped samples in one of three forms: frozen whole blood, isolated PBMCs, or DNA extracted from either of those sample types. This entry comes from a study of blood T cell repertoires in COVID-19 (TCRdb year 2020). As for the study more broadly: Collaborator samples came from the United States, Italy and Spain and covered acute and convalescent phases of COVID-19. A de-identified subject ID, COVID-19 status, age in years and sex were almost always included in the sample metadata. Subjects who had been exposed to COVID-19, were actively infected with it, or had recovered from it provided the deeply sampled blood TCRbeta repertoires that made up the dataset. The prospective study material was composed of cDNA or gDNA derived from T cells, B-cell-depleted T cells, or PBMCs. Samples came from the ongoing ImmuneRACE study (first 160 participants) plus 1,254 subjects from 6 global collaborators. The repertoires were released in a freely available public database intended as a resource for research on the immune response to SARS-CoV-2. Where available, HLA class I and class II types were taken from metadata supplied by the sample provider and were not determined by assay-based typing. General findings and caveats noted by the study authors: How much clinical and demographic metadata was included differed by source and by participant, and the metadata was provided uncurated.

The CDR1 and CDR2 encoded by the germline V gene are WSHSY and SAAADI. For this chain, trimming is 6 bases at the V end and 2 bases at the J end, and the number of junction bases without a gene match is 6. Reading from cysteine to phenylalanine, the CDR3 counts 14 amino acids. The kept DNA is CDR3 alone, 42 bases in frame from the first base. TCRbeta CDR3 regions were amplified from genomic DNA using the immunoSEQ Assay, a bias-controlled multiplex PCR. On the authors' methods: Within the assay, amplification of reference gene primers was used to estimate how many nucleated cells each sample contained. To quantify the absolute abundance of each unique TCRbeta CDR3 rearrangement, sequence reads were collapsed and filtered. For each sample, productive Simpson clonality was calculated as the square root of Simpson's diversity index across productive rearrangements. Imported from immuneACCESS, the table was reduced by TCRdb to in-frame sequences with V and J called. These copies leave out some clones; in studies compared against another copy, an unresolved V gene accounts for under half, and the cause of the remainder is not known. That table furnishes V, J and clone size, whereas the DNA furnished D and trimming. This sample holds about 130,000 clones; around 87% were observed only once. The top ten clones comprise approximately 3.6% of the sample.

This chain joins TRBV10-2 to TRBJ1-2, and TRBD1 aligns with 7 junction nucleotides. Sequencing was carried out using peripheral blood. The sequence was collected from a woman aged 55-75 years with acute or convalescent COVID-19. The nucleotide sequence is TGCGCCAGCAGACCGACAGGGTCCAACTATGGCTACACCTTC. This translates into CASRPTGSNYGYTF.